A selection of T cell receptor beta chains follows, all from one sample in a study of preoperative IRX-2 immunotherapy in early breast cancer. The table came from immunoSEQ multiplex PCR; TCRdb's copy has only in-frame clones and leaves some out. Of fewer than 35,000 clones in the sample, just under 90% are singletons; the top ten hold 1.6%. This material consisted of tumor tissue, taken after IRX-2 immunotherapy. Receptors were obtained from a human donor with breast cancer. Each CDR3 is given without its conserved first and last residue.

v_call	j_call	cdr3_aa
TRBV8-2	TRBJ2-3	ASRPRQGARDTQY
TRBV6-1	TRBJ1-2	ASSEGGSSRGYT
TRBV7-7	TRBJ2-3	ASSYSGPSTDTQY
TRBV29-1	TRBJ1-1	SVEQGGTEAF
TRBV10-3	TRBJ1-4	AISETGVNEKLF
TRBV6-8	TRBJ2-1	ASKYGWDEQF
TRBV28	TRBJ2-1	ASRRLPLPRQGVPFNEQF
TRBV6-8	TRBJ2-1	ASSFDLTGRGNEQF
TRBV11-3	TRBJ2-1	ASTQKAGGYNEQF
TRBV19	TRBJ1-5	ASSTPLWGQPQH
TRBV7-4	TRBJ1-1	ASKVDGNTEAF
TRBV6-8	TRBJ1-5	ASRETGLQPQH
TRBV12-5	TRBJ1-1	ASGLAVEAF
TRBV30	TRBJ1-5	AWSSQGGYQPQH
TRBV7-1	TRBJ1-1	ASSLNRQGDAF
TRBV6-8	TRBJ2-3	ASSYTSPTSTDTQY
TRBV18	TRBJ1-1	ASSPQGVSTEAF
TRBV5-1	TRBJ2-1	ASSQASESNEQF
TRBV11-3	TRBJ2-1	ASSFAGQGDEQF
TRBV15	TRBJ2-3	ATSPRLVTDTQY
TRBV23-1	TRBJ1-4	ASSQDLMPAGANEKLF
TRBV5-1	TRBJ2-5	ASRLAGARREETQY
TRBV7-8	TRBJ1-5	ASSLGAGNQPQH
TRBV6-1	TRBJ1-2	ASSEASLSGYT
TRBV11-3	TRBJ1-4	ASSTSPGQLNEKLF
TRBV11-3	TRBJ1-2	ASSSQGSGYGYT
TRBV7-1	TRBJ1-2	ASSPAGQENYGYT
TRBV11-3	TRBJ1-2	ASSQGDREYGYT
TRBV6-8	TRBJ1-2	ASRILTGGYGYT
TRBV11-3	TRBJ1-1	ASSLDRGLSEAF
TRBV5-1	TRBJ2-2	ASSSAARTTGELF
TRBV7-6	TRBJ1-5	ASSVTTGDSNQPQH
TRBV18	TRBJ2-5	ASSPTKDTQY
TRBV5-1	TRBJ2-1	ASSLDGSRSYNEQF
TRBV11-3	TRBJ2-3	ASSSDLGRGTDTQY
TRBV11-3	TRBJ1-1	ASSYFTGPMNTETF